This T cell receptor beta chain is drawn from a study of T cells in localized non-small cell lung cancer. As to this clone: No antigen is known for it.

V shed 5 bases and J 4 bases; nucleotides not matched to a gene: 12. This CDR3 spans 17 amino acids. The germline gives CDR1 SGHAT, CDR2 FQNNGV. Findings and limits, study-wide: Heterogeneity remains possible, as sequencing covered one tumor region only. Increased T cell density in blood showed an association with longer overall survival. Adjacent uninvolved lung tissue had the highest T cell clonality, exceeding tumor. Median approximately 61 top-100 tumor clones were shared with paired adjacent lung.

Assay: immunoSEQ multiplex PCR; the TCRdb copy retains only in-frame clones and omits some. The table records about 41,000 clones, about 83% of them present only once. Sequenced material: PBMCs, taken before any cancer treatment. This TCR was recovered from a man aged 40 to 75 with stage II lung adenocarcinoma. V and J are TRBV11-2 and TRBJ2-1; 9 bases map to TRBD2. CDR3 DNA: TGTGCCAGCAGCCCAGTTTTGCGGGGGGGTTTGTACAATGAGCAGTTCTTC. This sequence encodes CASSPVLRGGLYNEQFF.